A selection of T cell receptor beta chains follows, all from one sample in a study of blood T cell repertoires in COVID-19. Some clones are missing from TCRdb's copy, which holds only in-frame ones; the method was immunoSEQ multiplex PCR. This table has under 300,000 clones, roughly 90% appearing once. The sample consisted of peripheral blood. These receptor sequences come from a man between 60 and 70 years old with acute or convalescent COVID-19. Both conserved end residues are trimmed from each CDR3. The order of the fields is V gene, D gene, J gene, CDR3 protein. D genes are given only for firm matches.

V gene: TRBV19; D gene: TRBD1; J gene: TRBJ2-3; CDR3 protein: ASELRQGSTDTQY
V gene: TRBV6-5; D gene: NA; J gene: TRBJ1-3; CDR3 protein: ASTYVAAGGNTIY
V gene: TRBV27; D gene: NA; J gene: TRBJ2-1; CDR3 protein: ASSSTGAGSYNEQF
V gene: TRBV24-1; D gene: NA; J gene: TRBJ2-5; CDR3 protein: ATSDWDKGSQY
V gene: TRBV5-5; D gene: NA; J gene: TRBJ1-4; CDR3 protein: ASSLDRAGPEKLF
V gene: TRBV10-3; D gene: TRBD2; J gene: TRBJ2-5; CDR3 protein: AISEIAGVETQY
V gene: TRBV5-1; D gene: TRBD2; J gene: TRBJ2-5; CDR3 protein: ASSVLAEETQY
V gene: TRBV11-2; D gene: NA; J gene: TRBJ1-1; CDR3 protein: ASSHNYMNTEAF
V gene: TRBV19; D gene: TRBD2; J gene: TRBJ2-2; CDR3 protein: ASNPGLAGGGELF
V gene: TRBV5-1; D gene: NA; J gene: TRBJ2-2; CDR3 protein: ASSYLSGANTGELF
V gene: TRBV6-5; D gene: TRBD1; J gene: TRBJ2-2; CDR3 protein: ASHRTGNTGELF
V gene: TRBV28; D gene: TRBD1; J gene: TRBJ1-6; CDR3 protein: ALARDSNNSPLH
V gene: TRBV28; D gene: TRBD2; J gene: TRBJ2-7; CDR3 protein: ASRDPGLAGGDDEQY
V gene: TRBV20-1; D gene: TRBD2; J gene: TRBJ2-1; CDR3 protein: SAALANEQF
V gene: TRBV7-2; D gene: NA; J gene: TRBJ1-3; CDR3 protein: ASSLGSGSSGNTIY
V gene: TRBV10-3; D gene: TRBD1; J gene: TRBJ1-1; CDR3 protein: AISNLGQVGTEAF
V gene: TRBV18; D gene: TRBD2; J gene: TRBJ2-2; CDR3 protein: ASSPPVSGSLNTGELF
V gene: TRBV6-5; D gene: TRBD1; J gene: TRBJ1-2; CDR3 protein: ASSPGGTVQGYT
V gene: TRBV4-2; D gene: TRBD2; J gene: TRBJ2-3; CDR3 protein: ASSQGGIAGEDTQY
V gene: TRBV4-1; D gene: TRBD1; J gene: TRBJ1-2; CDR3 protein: ASSQEGTGEYYGYT
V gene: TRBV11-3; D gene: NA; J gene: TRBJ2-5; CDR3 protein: ASSSQLQETQY
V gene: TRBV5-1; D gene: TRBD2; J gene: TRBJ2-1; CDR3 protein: ASRRLADYNEQF
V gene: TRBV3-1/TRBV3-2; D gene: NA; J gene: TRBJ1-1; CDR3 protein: ASSLATEAF
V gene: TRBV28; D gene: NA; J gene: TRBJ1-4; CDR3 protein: ASSRIKTLNEKLF
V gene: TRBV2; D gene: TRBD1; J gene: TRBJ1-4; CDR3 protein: ASRGTGAANEKLF
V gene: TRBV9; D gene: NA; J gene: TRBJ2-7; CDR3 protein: ASSVGSSSYEQY
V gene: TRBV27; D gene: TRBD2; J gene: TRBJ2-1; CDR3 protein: ASSPVRPSGRALNEQF
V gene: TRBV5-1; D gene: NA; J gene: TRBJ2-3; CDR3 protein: ASSPGEASTDTQY
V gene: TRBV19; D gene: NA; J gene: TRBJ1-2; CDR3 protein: ASSMGAEYGYT
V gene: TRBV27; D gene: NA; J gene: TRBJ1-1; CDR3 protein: ASSFAPYYGEAF
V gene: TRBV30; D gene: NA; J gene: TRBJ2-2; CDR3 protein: AWSPRGWTGELF